Listed below are T cell receptor beta chains from one sample, sequenced in a study of blood T cell repertoires in COVID-19. TCRdb's copy holds only in-frame clones and misses some; the assay was immunoSEQ multiplex PCR. The top ten hold 20% of the sample, which has some 87,000 clones, over 60% seen once. The sample taken for sequencing was peripheral blood. These TCRs come from a woman of 80 years or more with active or convalescent COVID-19. CDR3s leave out the opening cysteine and the closing phenylalanine or tryptophan.

TRBJ2-1	TRBV4-3	ASSNRDGDNEQF
TRBJ1-6	TRBV7-2	ASSLLIRRYNSPLH
TRBJ1-4	TRBV12-5	ASGFHGPSGGGSNEKLF
TRBJ2-4	TRBV5-6	ASSLVGEEVKNIQY
TRBJ2-7	TRBV5-1	ASSLEEGSSYEQY
TRBJ1-1	TRBV30	AWSVKQDTEAF
TRBJ2-7	TRBV7-2	ASSLDRTRKHEQY
TRBJ2-5	TRBV5-1	ASSLGRGWETQY
TRBJ1-4	TRBV19	ASTAPQSGENEKLF
TRBJ2-3	TRBV11-3	ASSLGLDTDTQY
TRBJ2-5	TRBV30	AWSVSTRETQY
TRBJ2-5	TRBV4-1	ASSQEISLPETQY
TRBJ1-3	TRBV7-8	ASSGGTAGGSGNTIY
TRBJ2-7	TRBV5-1	ASSLGQGYYEQY
TRBJ1-1	TRBV7-2	ASSFKGQTTGEAF
TRBJ1-2	TRBV29-1	SVEGLNYGYT
TRBJ2-1	TRBV2	ASSIEGIDEQF
TRBJ2-3	TRBV5-4	ASREGLAGASSTDTQY
TRBJ2-5	TRBV19	ASGLAWETQY
TRBJ2-1	TRBV28	ASSLVLSNEQF
TRBJ1-1	TRBV9	ASSVGWSGGITEAF
TRBJ2-5	TRBV7-2	ASSRGLAGGTETQY
TRBJ1-4	TRBV7-2	ASSLDGRASEKLF
TRBJ1-6	TRBV21-1	ASIQGDQGSPLH
TRBJ2-7	TRBV2	ASSEAPPRTGVSSSYEQY
TRBJ2-7	TRBV11-2	ASSLAGRTYEQY
TRBJ1-1	TRBV29-1	SAWTGGNTEAF
TRBJ2-5	TRBV23-1	ASSPSGGKETQY
TRBJ1-4	TRBV5-5	ASSLGAAYNEKLF
TRBJ1-1	TRBV11-2	ASAGLMNTEAF
TRBJ2-1	TRBV30	AWRRVEQF
TRBJ1-3	TRBV19	ASSDTIIGNTIY
TRBJ2-5	TRBV6-7	ASWVRTRGETQY
TRBJ2-2	TRBV12-5	ASVLLGGTGELF
TRBJ2-3	TRBV3-1/TRBV3-2	ASSSRQGGGDTQY
TRBJ2-1	TRBV30	AITRGGIWNEQF
TRBJ1-1	TRBV2	ASSDRGNTEAF
TRBJ2-5	TRBV4-3	ARAPSNRQGRQETQY
TRBJ2-7	TRBV4-1	ASSQAGGGYEQY
TRBJ2-5	TRBV6-5	ASRTDREQETQY
TRBJ1-1	TRBV7-3	ASSLAGGSTEAF
TRBJ2-1	TRBV15	ATSSGTGGALEF
TRBJ1-4	TRBV25-1	ASSENNGGEKLF
TRBJ2-3	TRBV30	AWSGGGKQDTQY
TRBJ2-2	TRBV25-1	ASSGTSGGMGELF
TRBJ2-3	TRBV7-2	ASSNLPLGTNTDTQY
TRBJ2-7	TRBV6-5	ASSRGEHEQY
TRBJ2-1	TRBV14	ASSQDSAGGATMGSEQF
TRBJ1-2	TRBV4-3	ASSQTIQGQGTLGGYT
TRBJ1-4	TRBV18	ASSGTDREKLF
TRBJ1-2	TRBV3-1/TRBV3-2	ASSQNWDRENYGYT
TRBJ1-1	TRBV30	AWGSGEGEAF
TRBJ2-6	TRBV7-3	ASSLSQASVLT
TRBJ1-4	TRBV7-9	ASSLEGRRSEKLF
TRBJ1-3	TRBV5-6	ASSYSGAGNTIY
TRBJ1-1	TRBV7-2	ASSVRGRDTEAF
TRBJ1-1	TRBV7-2	ASTPGWQGTEAF
TRBJ1-2	TRBV15	ATSTYGAVNYGYT
TRBJ1-3	TRBV9	ASSPDPGSTSGNTIY
TRBJ1-2	TRBV6-5	ASSKGQDYGYT